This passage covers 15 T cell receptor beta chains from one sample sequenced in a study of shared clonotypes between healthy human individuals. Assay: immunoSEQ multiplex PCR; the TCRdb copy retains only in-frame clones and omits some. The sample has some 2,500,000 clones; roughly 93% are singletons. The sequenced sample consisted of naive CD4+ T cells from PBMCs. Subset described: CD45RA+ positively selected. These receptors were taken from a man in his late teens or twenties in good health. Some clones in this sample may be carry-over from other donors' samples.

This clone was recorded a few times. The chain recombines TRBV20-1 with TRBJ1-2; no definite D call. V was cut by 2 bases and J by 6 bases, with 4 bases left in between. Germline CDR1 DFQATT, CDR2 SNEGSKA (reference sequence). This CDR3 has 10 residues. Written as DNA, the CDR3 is TGCAGTGCTAGAAAGGATGGCTACACCTTC. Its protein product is CSARKDGYTF.

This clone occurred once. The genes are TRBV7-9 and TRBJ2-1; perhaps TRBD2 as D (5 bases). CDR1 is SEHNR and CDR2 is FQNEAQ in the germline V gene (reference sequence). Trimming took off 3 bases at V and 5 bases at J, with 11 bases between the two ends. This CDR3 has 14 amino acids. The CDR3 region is CASSFGGRNNEQFF. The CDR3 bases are TGTGCCAGCAGCTTCGGCGGGCGGAACAATGAGCAGTTCTTC.

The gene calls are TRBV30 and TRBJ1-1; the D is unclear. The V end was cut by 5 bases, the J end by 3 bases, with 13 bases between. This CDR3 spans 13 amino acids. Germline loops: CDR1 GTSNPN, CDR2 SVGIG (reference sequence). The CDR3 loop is CAWARTGDTEAFF. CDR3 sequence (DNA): TGTGCCTGGGCGAGGACGGGAGACACTGAAGCTTTCTTT.

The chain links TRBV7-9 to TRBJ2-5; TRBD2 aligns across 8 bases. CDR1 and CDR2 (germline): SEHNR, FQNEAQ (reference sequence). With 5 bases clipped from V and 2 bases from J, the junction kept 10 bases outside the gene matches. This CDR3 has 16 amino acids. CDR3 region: CASSPRWAGGQETQYF. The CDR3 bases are TGTGCCAGCAGCCCACGGTGGGCGGGGGGACAAGAGACCCAGTACTTC.

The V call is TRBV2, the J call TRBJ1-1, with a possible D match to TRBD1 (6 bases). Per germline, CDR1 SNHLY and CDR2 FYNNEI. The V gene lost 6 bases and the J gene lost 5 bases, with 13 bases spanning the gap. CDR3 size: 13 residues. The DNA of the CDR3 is TGTGCCAGCAGCCCAACAGGGTCGACTGAAGCTTTCTTT. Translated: CASSPTGSTEAFF.

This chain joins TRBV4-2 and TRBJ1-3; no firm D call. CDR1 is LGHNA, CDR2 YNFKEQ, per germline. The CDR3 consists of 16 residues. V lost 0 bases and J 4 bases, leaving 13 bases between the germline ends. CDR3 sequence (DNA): TGTGCCAGCAGCCAAGATTTGCAGTTCGGAGGAAACACCATATATTTT. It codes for CASSQDLQFGGNTIYF.

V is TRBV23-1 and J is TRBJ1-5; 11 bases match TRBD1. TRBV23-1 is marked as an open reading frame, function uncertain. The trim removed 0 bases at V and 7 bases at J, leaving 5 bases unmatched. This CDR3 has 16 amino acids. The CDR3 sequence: CASSQSRTGGAQPQHF. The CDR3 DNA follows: TGCGCCAGCAGTCAATCACGGACAGGGGGCGCGCAGCCCCAGCATTTT.

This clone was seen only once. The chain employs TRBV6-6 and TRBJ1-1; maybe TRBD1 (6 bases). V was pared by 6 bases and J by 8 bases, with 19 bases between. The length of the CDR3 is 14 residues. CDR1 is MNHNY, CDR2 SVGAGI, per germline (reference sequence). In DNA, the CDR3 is TGTGCCAGCAGCTCCGCACAGGGCGGATTAGAAGCTTTCTTT. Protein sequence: CASSSAQGGLEAFF.

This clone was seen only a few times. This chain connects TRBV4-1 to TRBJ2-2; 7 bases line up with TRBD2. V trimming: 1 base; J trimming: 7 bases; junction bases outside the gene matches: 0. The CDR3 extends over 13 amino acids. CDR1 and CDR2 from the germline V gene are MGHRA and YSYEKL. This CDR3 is CASSQAGGGELFF. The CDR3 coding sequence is TGCGCCAGCAGCCAAGCGGGAGGCGGGGAGCTGTTTTTT.

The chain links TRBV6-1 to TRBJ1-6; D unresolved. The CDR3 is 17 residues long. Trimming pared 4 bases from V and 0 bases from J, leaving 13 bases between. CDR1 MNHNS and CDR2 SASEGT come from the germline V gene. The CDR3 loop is CASSARRFGSYNSPLHF. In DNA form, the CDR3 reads TGTGCCAGCAGTGCACGGAGATTCGGCTCCTATAATTCACCCCTCCACTTT.

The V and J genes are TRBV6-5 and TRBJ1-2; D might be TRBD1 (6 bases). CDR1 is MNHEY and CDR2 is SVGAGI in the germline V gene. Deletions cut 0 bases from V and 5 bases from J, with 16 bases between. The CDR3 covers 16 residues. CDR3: CASSYSGYRTVYGYTF. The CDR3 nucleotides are TGTGCCAGCAGTTACTCGGGTTATAGGACAGTATATGGCTACACCTTC.

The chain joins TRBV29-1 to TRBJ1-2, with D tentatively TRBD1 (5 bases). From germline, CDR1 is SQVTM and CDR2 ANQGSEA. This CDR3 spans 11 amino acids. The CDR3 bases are TGCAGGGAGGGTCTACAGGATGGCTACACCTTC. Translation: CREGLQDGYTF.

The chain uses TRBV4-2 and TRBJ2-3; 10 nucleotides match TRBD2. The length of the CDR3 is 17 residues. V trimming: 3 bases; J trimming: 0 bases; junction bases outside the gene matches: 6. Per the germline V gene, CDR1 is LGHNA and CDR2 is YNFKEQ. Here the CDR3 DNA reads TGTGCCAGCAGCCATTCACTAGCGGGAACTAGCACAGATACGCAGTATTTT. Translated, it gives CASSHSLAGTSTDTQYF.

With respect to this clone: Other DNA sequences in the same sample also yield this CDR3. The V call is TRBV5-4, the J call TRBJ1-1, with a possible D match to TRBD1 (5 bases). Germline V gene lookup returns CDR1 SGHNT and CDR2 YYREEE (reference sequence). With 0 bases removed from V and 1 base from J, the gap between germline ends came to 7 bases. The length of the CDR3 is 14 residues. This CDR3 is CASSLGQPNTEAFF. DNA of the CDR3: TGTGCCAGCAGCTTGGGACAGCCGAACACTGAAGCTTTCTTT. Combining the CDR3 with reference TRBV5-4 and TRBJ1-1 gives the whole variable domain ETGVTQSPTHLIKTRGQQVTLRCSSQSGHNTVSWYQQALGQGPQFIFQYYREEENGRGNFPPRFSGLQFPNYSSELNVNALELDDSALYLCASSLGQPNTEAFFGQGTRLTVV.

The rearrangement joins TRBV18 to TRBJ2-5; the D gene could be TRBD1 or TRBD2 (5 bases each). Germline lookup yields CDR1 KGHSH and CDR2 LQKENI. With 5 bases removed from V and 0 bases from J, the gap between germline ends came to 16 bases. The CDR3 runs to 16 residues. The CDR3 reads CASSSWGSNYQETQYF. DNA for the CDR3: TGTGCCAGCTCATCGTGGGGGTCCAACTACCAAGAGACCCAGTACTTC.